The entry that follows covers one T cell receptor (beta chain) sequence. V dropped 6 bases and J dropped 1 base, with 12 bases sitting between them. Germline V CDR1 and CDR2: SGHVS, FQNEAQ. CDR3 length equals 15 residues. The record originates from a study of tumour-infiltrating T cells in Burkitt lymphoma. Looking at the study overall: Repertoire clonality predicted overall and progression-free survival.

The protocol was immunoSEQ multiplex PCR, while the TCRdb copy is restricted to in-frame clones and leaves out a portion. Of approximately 2,100 clones listed, 72% are singletons. Sequencing was carried out using tumor tissue. The origin of this receptor is a human donor with diffuse large B-cell lymphoma. This sequence joins TRBV7-8 and TRBJ2-2, with D possibly TRBD1 on 5 matching bases. The CDR3 nucleotides are TGTGCCAGCAGACAGGACCTGGGGAACACCGGGGAGCTGTTTTTT. This gives the protein CASRQDLGNTGELFF.